The source of this TCR beta chain is a study of blood T cells in healthy people across ages. Per the germline V gene, CDR1 is MNHEY and CDR2 is SMNVEV (reference sequence). V lost 5 bases to trimming and J lost 4 bases, with 11 bases between them. This CDR3 contains 14 residues. A J-beta primer mix and a sample-barcoded 5' primer were used in a second PCR of about 7 to 11 cycles. Using its own MiXCR run on the 5' RACE reads, TCRdb lists one record per CDR3 protein. The data hold approximately 1,700,000 distinct CDR3 sequences, with around 40% observed a single time. The chain carries TRBV27 and TRBJ1-4; D might be TRBD1 (5 bases). The sequence was obtained from a human donor in good health. Sequencing was carried out using blood. CDR3 residues: CASSGFGGNEKLFF. The CDR3, as DNA: TGTGCCAGCAGTGGGTTCGGGGGTAATGAAAAACTGTTTTTT.